This passage covers 13 T cell receptor beta chains from one sample sequenced in a study of GPR56 and killer-like receptors on CD4 memory cells. TCRdb reanalyzed the reads and collapses them to one entry per CDR3 protein, without DNA. In total, the table holds about 1,100 distinct CDR3 sequences. Cells were FACS-enriched into one of five CD4+ populations defined by killer cell lectin-like receptor and GPR56 expression. Material: memory CD4+ T cells from blood. The receptors come from a human donor in good health.

The rearrangement links TRBV11-2 to TRBJ2-1. The CDR3 loop spans 14 amino acids. Germline V gives CDR1 SGHAT, CDR2 FQNNGV. CDR3 region: CASSPGGSYNEQFF. The entire variable domain, with the rest obtained from reference TRBV11-2 and TRBJ2-1, is as follows: EAGVAQSPRYKIIEKRQSVAFWCNPISGHATLYWYQQILGQGPKLLIQFQNNGVVDDSQLPKDRFSAERLKGVDSTLKIQPAKLEDSAVYLCASSPGGSYNEQFFGPGTRLTVL.

This clonotype is deemed medium-sized (0.01 to 0.1%) by its frequency. The CDR3: CASRKDRGAYEQYF. V usage is TRBV19 and J usage is TRBJ2-7; with no DNA, the TCRdb D assignment of TRBD1 cannot be verified. CDR1 and CDR2 from the germline V gene are LNHDA and SQIVND (reference sequence). This CDR3 is built from 14 residues. The full variable domain, with the rest looked up from reference TRBV19 and TRBJ2-7, is DGGITQSPKYLFRKEGQNVTLSCEQNLNHDAMYWYRQDPGQGLRLIYYSQIVNDFQKGDIAEGYSVSREKKESFPLTVTSAQKNPTAFYLCASRKDRGAYEQYFGPGTRLTVT.

This clonotype is called large based on its frequency. The chain employs TRBV9 and TRBJ1-2. CDR3 size: 12 residues. The germline CDR1 and CDR2 sequences are SGDLS and YYNGEE. CDR3 sequence: CASSVDNYGYTF.

In terms of frequency, this clonotype is medium-sized. V and J are TRBV7-2 and TRBJ1-1; TCRdb's D gene call, TRBD1, goes unchecked for lack of DNA. CDR1 SGHTA and CDR2 FQGNSA come from the germline V gene. CDR3 length: 18 amino acids. CDR3 amino acids: CASSLDYRERFMNTEAFF.

The chain carries TRBV5-1 and TRBJ2-1; the D gene TCRdb calls, TRBD2, cannot be checked with no DNA. CDR1 and CDR2 (germline): SGHRS, YFSETQ. The CDR3 loop spans 15 amino acids. This chain's CDR3 is CASSLTAGGGNEQFF.

CDR3 sequence reads: CASSWGQGPPPLHF. V is TRBV6-6 and J is TRBJ1-6; the TCRdb D gene call, TRBD1, has no DNA to confirm it. CDR1 and CDR2 from the germline V gene are MNHNY and SVGAGI (reference sequence). The CDR3 is 14 amino acids.

This rearrangement joins TRBV6-1 to TRBJ2-6; TCRdb lists TRBD1, though no DNA is available to test this call. The CDR3 consists of 16 residues. The germline CDR1 and CDR2 sequences are MNHNS and SASEGT. Here the CDR3 reads CASTQRGSSGANVLTF.

The J gene is TRBJ1-1, the V gene TRBV20-1; TCRdb's D call, TRBD1, is unchecked because there is no DNA. The CDR3 covers 14 residues. Germline V CDR1 and CDR2: DFQATT, SNEGSKA (reference sequence). The CDR3 loop reads CSVQQGAVNTEAFF.

This clonotype is large by frequency. V usage is TRBV19 and J usage is TRBJ2-1; as DNA is missing, the TRBD2 call by TCRdb cannot be tested. In germline, CDR1 is LNHDA, CDR2 SQIVND (reference sequence). This CDR3 comprises 16 residues. CDR3 residues: CASSFGASGGYNEQFF.

This clonotype is identified as medium-sized (0.01 to 0.1%) from frequency. The chain uses TRBV6-2 or TRBV6-3 and TRBJ2-7; TCRdb gives TRBD1 as the D gene, but with no DNA this cannot be confirmed. The CDR3 length is 13 residues. The germline V gene has CDR1 MNHEY and CDR2 SVGEGT. CDR3 loop: CASSPLGAYEQYF.

According to its frequency, this clonotype is large. The chain couples TRBV19 to TRBJ2-1; TCRdb selects TRBD2, and the lack of DNA leaves this call unchecked. The CDR3 extends over 20 amino acids. Germline CDR1 reads LNHDA; CDR2 reads SQIVND (reference sequence). The CDR3 is CASSIPILVSGGPRYNEQFF.

By frequency, this clonotype is large (0.1 to 1%). This CDR3 is CASSPAPVGQGWSYEQYF. The chain is built from TRBV27 and TRBJ2-7; no DNA is available, so the TRBD1 call from TCRdb remains unchecked. The CDR3 sequence is 18 residues long. Germline V lookup: CDR1 MNHEY, CDR2 SMNVEV (reference sequence).

This clonotype is identified as medium-sized from frequency. V usage is TRBV6-2 or TRBV6-3 and J usage is TRBJ2-6; TCRdb outputs TRBD1, but without DNA this stays unchecked. The CDR3 length is 19 residues. Germline V gene data show CDR1 as MNHEY and CDR2 as SVGEGT. This CDR3 reads CASSKPRGDSHSGANVLTF.